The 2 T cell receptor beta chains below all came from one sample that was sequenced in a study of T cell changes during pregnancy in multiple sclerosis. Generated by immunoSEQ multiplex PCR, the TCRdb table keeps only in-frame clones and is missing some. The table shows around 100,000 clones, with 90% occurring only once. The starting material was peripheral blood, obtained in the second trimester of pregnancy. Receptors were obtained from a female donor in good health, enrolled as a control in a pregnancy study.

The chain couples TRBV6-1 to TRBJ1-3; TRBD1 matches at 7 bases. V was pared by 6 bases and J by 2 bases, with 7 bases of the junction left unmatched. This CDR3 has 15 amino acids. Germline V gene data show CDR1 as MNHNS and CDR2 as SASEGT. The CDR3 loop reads CASSSSRGAGNTIYF. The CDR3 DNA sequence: TGTGCCAGCAGCTCGAGCAGGGGGGCTGGAAACACCATATATTTT.

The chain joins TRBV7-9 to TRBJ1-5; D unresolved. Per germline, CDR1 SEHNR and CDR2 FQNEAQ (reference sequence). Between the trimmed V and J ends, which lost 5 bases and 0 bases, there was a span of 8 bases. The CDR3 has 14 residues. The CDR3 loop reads CASSLTDSNQPQHF. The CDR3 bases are TGTGCCAGCAGCCTAACAGATAGCAATCAGCCCCAGCATTTT.